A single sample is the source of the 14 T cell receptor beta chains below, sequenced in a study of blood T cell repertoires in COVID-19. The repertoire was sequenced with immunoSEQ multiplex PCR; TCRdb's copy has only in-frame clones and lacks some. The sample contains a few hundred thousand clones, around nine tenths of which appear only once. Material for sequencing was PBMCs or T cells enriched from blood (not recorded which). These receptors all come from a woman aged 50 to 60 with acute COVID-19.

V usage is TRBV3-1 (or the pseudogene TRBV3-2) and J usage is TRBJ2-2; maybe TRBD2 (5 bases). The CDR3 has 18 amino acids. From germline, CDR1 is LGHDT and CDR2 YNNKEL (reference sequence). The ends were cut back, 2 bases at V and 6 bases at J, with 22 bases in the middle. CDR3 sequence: CASSQLRDNPSHSGELFF. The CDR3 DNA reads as TGTGCCAGCAGCCAACTCCGGGATAATCCCTCGCATTCCGGGGAGCTGTTTTTT.

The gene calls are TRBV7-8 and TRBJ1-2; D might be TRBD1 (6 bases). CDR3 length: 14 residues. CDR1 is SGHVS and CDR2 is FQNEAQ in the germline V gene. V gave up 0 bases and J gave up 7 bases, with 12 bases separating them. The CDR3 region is CASSLAPQGVGYTF. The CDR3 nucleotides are TGTGCCAGCAGCTTAGCTCCACAGGGAGTTGGCTACACCTTC.

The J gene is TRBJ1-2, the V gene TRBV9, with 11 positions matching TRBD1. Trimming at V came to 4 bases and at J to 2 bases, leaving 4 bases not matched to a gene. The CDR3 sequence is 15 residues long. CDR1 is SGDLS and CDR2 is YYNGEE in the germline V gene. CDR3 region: CASSKRTGGNYGYTF. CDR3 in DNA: TGTGCCAGCAGCAAACGGACAGGGGGCAACTATGGCTACACCTTC.

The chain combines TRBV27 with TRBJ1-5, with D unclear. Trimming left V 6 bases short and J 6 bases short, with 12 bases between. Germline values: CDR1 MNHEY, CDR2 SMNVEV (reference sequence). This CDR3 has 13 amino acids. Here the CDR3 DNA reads TGTGCCAGCAGCTCCGACTCGAGTCAGCCCCAGCATTTT. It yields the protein CASSSDSSQPQHF.

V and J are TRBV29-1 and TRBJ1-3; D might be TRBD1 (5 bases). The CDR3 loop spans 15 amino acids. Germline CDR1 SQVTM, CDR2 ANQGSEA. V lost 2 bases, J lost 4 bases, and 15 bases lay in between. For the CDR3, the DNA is TGCAGCGTTGAACCCCTCCAGGGATCAGGAAACACCATATATTTT. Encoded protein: CSVEPLQGSGNTIYF.

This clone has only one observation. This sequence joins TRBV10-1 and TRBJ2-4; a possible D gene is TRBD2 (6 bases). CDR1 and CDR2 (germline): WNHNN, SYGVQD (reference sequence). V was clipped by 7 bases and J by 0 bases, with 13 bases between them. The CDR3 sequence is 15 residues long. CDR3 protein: CASMGRLIAKNIQYF. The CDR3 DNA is TGCGCCAGCATGGGGAGGTTGATAGCCAAAAACATTCAGTACTTC.

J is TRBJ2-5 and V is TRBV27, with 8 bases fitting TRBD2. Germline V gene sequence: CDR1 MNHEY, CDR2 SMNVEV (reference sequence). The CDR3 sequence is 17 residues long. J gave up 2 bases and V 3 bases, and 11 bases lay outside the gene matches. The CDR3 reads CASSLLPGLEEQETQYF. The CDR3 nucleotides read TGTGCCAGCAGTTTGCTCCCGGGACTAGAGGAACAAGAGACCCAGTACTTC.

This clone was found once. CDR3 nucleotide sequence: TGTGCCAGTACGGACAGGGGGCCCGGGAGCAATCAGCCCCAGCATTTT. Translation: CASTDRGPGSNQPQHF. V usage is TRBV19 and J usage is TRBJ1-5, with 11 bases that match TRBD1. This CDR3 has 16 residues. Per germline, CDR1 LNHDA and CDR2 SQIVND (reference sequence). Trimming took 7 bases from V and 1 from J; bases not matched to a gene: 6.

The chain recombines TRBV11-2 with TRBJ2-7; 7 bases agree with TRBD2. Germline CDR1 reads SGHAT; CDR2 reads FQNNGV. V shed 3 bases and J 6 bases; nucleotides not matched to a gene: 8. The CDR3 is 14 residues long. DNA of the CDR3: TGTGCCAGCAGCTTGAGGACTAGATTCTCCGAGCAGTACTTC. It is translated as CASSLRTRFSEQYF.

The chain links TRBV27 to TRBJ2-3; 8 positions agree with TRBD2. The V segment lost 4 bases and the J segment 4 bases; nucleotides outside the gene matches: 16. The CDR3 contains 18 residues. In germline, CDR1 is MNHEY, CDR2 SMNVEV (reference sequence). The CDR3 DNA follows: TGTGCCAGCAGTTATTATGCCCCCCGGCGGGGGGTGGCAGATACGCAGTATTTT. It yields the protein CASSYYAPRRGVADTQYF.

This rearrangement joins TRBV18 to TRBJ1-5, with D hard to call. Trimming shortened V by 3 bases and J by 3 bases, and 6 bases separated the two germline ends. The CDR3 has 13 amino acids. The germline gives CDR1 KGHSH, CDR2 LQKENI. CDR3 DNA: TGTGCCAGCTCACCGCTAGACAATCAGCCCCAGCATTTT. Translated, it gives CASSPLDNQPQHF.

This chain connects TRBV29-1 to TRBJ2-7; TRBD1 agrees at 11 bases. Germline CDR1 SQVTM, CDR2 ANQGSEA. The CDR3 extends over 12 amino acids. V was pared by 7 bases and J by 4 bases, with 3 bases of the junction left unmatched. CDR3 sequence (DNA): TGCAGCGCGGGGACAGGGGGTTACGAGCAGTACTTC. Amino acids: CSAGTGGYEQYF.

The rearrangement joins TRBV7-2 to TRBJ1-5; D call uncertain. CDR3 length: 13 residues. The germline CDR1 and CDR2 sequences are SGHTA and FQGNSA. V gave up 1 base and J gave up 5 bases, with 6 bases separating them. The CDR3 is CASSLDPDQPQHF. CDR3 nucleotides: TGTGCCAGCAGCTTAGATCCTGATCAGCCCCAGCATTTT.

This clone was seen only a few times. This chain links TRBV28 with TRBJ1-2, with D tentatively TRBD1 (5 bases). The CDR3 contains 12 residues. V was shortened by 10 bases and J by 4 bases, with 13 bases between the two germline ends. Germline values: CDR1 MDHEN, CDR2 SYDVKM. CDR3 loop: CAIRWQGYGYTF. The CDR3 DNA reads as TGTGCCATCAGGTGGCAGGGCTATGGCTACACCTTC.